These 24 T cell receptor beta chains came from one sample sequenced in a study of CD8+ T cells in alopecia areata. After isolation, RNA underwent reverse transcription to generate cDNA as the sequencing template. Clones were sequenced by immunoSEQ multiplex PCR, and TCRdb holds only the in-frame ones, with some missing. In the table there are about 140,000 clones, less than 70% of which are singletons. The treatment denotes: oral pan-JAK inhibitor, 5-10 mg twice daily. The material sequenced was CD8+ T cells sorted from blood, taken at week 4, from a patient treated with tofacitinib. The receptors originated from a human donor with alopecia areata.

V usage is TRBV4-3 and J usage is TRBJ1-5; no clear D gene. The CDR3 is made up of 17 amino acids. CDR1 and CDR2 (germline): LGHNA, YSLEER. V gave up 2 bases and J gave up 0 bases, with 14 bases separating them. CDR3 loop: CASSQWVEEDSNQPQHF. The DNA of the CDR3 is TGCGCCAGCAGCCAATGGGTGGAGGAGGATAGCAATCAGCCCCAGCATTTT.

There are a few counts of this clone. This chain links TRBV29-1 with TRBJ2-3, with 7 bases that match TRBD1. J lost 2 bases, V lost 5 bases, and 4 bases had no gene match. The CDR3 spans 13 residues. The germline CDR1 and CDR2 sequences are SQVTM and ANQGSEA. This CDR3 reads CSVQQGNTDTQYF. For the CDR3, the DNA is TGCAGCGTTCAACAGGGGAACACAGATACGCAGTATTTT.

This sequence joins TRBV30 and TRBJ2-1; TRBD2 matches 9 bases. CDR3 length: 14 amino acids. Germline CDR1 and CDR2: GTSNPN and SVGIG (reference sequence). V lost 5 bases and J lost 9; bases outside the gene matches: 11. CDR3 region: CAWAAGGPDGEQFF. The CDR3 DNA is TGTGCCTGGGCCGCGGGGGGGCCTGATGGTGAGCAGTTCTTC.

In this sample, this clone turned up a few times. The chain recombines TRBV7-6 with TRBJ2-1, with D hard to call. Trimming stripped 0 bases from V and 5 bases from J, with 14 bases between. Germline V gene sequence: CDR1 SGHVS, CDR2 FNYEAQ. The CDR3 covers 16 residues. The CDR3 DNA is TGTGCCAGCAGCTTAGCGCCCCAGAACGTCCACAATGAGCAGTTCTTC. Encoded protein: CASSLAPQNVHNEQFF.

The chain employs TRBV27 and TRBJ1-2; no reliable D call. The CDR3 covers 18 residues. Trimming pared 3 bases from V and 4 bases from J, leaving 24 bases between. The germline V gene encodes CDR1 MNHEY and CDR2 SMNVEV (reference sequence). This CDR3 reads CASSLLSSLTRNPYGYTF. The CDR3, as DNA: TGTGCCAGCAGTTTGTTAAGCTCCCTGACACGTAACCCCTATGGCTACACCTTC.

The chain has TRBV7-8 and TRBJ2-7, with TRBD1 identical over 10 bases. In germline, CDR1 is SGHVS, CDR2 FQNEAQ. V shed 1 base and J 6 bases; nucleotides not matched to a gene: 9. CDR3 length: 16 residues. The DNA for the CDR3 is TGTGCCAGCAGCTTAGGGACCGGGACAGGGGCCGCCGAGCAGTACTTC. It codes for CASSLGTGTGAAEQYF.

The V and J genes are TRBV5-1 and TRBJ2-7; tentatively, D is TRBD1 (5 bases). With 4 bases removed from V and 6 bases from J, the gap between germline ends came to 11 bases. Germline-derived CDR1 and CDR2 are SGHRS and YFSETQ. The CDR3 is 12 amino acids. CDR3 sequence: CASSPQGLEQYF. In DNA, the CDR3 is TGCGCCAGCAGCCCTCAGGGCCTCGAGCAGTACTTC.

The V gene is TRBV13, the J gene TRBJ2-7; no reliable D call. CDR3 length equals 14 residues. Trimming pared 5 bases from V and 1 base from J, leaving 12 bases between. Germline values: CDR1 PRHDT, CDR2 FYEKMQ (reference sequence). The CDR3 protein is CASSHSGESYEQYF. Here the CDR3 DNA reads TGTGCCAGCAGCCACTCGGGCGAATCCTACGAGCAGTACTTC.

The V gene is TRBV29-1, the J gene TRBJ2-3; no reliable D call. The CDR3 sequence is 13 residues long. V was cut by 6 bases and J by 2 bases, with 12 bases left in between. Germline assignment: CDR1 SQVTM and CDR2 ANQGSEA. DNA for the CDR3: TGCAGCGTACCCACGACGGTCACAGATACGCAGTATTTT. It codes for CSVPTTVTDTQYF.

This clone was counted only a few times. The chain links TRBV27 to TRBJ2-3, with TRBD2 identical over 14 bases. The CDR3 loop spans 16 amino acids. Trimming removed 6 bases from V and 2 bases from J; junction bases left unmatched: 4. Looked up from germline, CDR1 is MNHEY and CDR2 is SMNVEV (reference sequence). CDR3 amino acids: CASSGTSGGNTDTQYF. As DNA, the CDR3 is TGTGCCAGCAGCGGGACTAGCGGGGGTAACACAGATACGCAGTATTTT.

The rearrangement links TRBV9 to TRBJ2-7, with D tentatively TRBD1 (5 bases). Trimming cost V 0 bases and J 2 bases, with 12 bases left between them. Per the germline V gene, CDR1 is SGDLS and CDR2 is YYNGEE. This CDR3 region has 15 residues. CDR3: CASSVGGEQPYEQYF. As DNA, the CDR3 is TGTGCCAGCAGCGTAGGGGGCGAACAGCCCTACGAGCAGTACTTC.

The chain uses TRBV30 and TRBJ2-2, with 12 bases matching TRBD1. Germline-derived CDR1 and CDR2 are GTSNPN and SVGIG (reference sequence). The junction had 9 bases not matched to a gene; V was cut back by 2 bases and J by 5 bases. The CDR3 extends over 17 amino acids. This chain's CDR3 is CAWSLPPGQGATGELFF. Here the CDR3 DNA reads TGTGCCTGGAGTCTACCACCGGGACAGGGGGCGACCGGGGAGCTGTTTTTT.

The genes are TRBV6-5 and TRBJ2-5, with TRBD2 identical over 10 bases. Losses at the gene ends were 0 bases for V and 4 bases for J; bases not matched to a gene: 5. CDR1 is MNHEY, CDR2 SVGAGI, per germline. The CDR3 consists of 16 residues. CDR3 coding DNA: TGTGCCAGCAGTTACTCAGCGGGGGGGCCGGTAGAGACCCAGTACTTC. Its translation is CASSYSAGGPVETQYF.

There are a few counts of this clone. The chain uses TRBV13 and TRBJ1-2, with 9 bases lining up with TRBD1. The V gene's germline CDR1 is PRHDT and CDR2 FYEKMQ (reference sequence). The CDR3 extends over 13 amino acids. V gave up 7 bases and J gave up 6 bases; unmatched junction bases: 6. CDR3 in amino acids: CASTIRDRDGYTF. CDR3 bases: TGTGCCAGCACTATCCGGGACAGGGATGGCTACACCTTC.

The chain combines TRBV7-9 with TRBJ2-1; perhaps TRBD1 as D (6 bases). Between the trimmed V and J ends, which lost 5 bases and 8 bases, there was a span of 13 bases. There are 13 residues in the CDR3. Germline CDR1 SEHNR, CDR2 FQNEAQ (reference sequence). The CDR3 here is CASSTRNRDEQFF. The DNA for the CDR3 is TGTGCCAGCAGCACACGAAACAGGGATGAGCAGTTCTTC.

This clone occurred a few times. The chain recombines TRBV7-9 with TRBJ2-7, with unresolved D. From germline, CDR1 is SEHNR and CDR2 FQNEAQ (reference sequence). The CDR3 is 12 amino acids. Trimming took 5 bases from V and 4 from J, leaving 9 bases between them. The CDR3 reads CASSERAYEQYF. For the CDR3, the DNA is TGTGCCAGCAGCGAAAGGGCGTACGAGCAGTACTTC.

The chain uses TRBV6-5 and TRBJ1-2; D is ambiguous. The V end lost 11 bases, the J end lost 3 bases, and 13 bases lay between the germline ends. The germline CDR1 and CDR2 sequences are MNHEY and SVGAGI. This CDR3 is 12 amino acids long. The CDR3 DNA reads TGTGCCGCAGGTTCGGGTTACTATGGCTACACCTTC. As protein: CAAGSGYYGYTF.

This chain connects TRBV6-5 to TRBJ2-1; perhaps TRBD1 as D (5 bases). Trimming removed 2 bases from V and 0 bases from J, with 11 bases in between. Germline V CDR1 and CDR2: MNHEY, SVGAGI. This CDR3 contains 16 residues. The CDR3 region has the DNA TGTGCCAGCAGTTACCTTCAGGGCAGCTCCTACAATGAGCAGTTCTTC. Its protein is CASSYLQGSSYNEQFF.

The chain recombines TRBV15 with TRBJ2-3; D remains unclear. The germline CDR1 and CDR2 sequences are LNHNV and YYDKDF (reference sequence). The ends were cut back, 0 bases at V and 1 base at J, with 8 bases in the middle. The CDR3 covers 15 residues. The CDR3 protein is CATSRENVGTDTQYF. In DNA form, the CDR3 reads TGTGCCACCAGCAGAGAGAACGTTGGCACAGATACGCAGTATTTT.

This clone was seen a handful of times. The chain has TRBV5-5 and TRBJ2-5; 7 bases map to TRBD2. The CDR3 sequence is 13 residues long. Per germline, CDR1 SGHKS and CDR2 YYEKEE (reference sequence). Unmatched junction bases numbered 1, after V lost 1 base and J lost 4 bases. CDR3 residues: CASSLWGGETQYF. For the CDR3, the DNA is TGTGCCAGCAGCTTGTGGGGGGGAGAGACCCAGTACTTC.

This chain connects TRBV29-1 to TRBJ1-1, with D hard to call. CDR1 and CDR2 (germline): SQVTM, ANQGSEA. The V end was cut by 6 bases, the J end by 7 bases, with 9 bases between. The CDR3 loop spans 10 amino acids. The CDR3 bases are TGCAGCGTGCAGGAGCTTGAAGCTTTCTTT. It encodes CSVQELEAFF.

This chain uses TRBV13 with TRBJ2-2; D might be TRBD1 or TRBD2, each matching 5 bases. The V gene's germline CDR1 is PRHDT and CDR2 FYEKMQ (reference sequence). The CDR3 consists of 15 residues. V was clipped by 4 bases and J by 6 bases, with 15 bases between them. CDR3 in amino acids: CASSSPEGQAGELFF. Written as DNA, the CDR3 is TGTGCCAGCAGCTCCCCCGAGGGGCAGGCCGGGGAGCTGTTTTTT.

The gene calls are TRBV30 and TRBJ1-4, with D unclear. This CDR3 has 14 amino acids. In germline, CDR1 is GTSNPN, CDR2 SVGIG (reference sequence). V dropped 3 bases and J dropped 0 bases, with 8 bases sitting between them. The CDR3 spells CAWSPISTNEKLFF. The CDR3, as DNA: TGTGCCTGGAGCCCTATATCAACTAATGAAAAACTGTTTTTT.

The chain uses TRBV18 and TRBJ2-6; D unclear. Germline values: CDR1 KGHSH, CDR2 LQKENI. The CDR3 sequence is 15 residues long. The V end lost 3 bases, the J end lost 1 base, and 7 bases lay between the germline ends. CDR3 residues: CASSPPPSGANVLTF. Here the CDR3 DNA reads TGTGCCAGCTCACCGCCCCCTTCTGGGGCCAACGTCCTGACTTTC.